A single sample gave rise to the 9 T cell receptor beta chains below, sequenced in a study of human T cells and chemical hapten exposure. TCRdb independently ran MiXCR on the RACE reads; one entry per CDR3 protein. The sample contains approximately 370,000 distinct CDR3 sequences, around 5.5% of which appear only once. Indicated time point: pre-sensitization, week 0. Treatment described: therapeutic diphenylcyclopropenone sensitization with weekly scalp DPC. The sample was whole blood, taken in connection with sensitization to the hapten diphenylcyclopropenone (DPC). These receptors were obtained from a woman between 18 and 29 years old with alopecia areata. Some clones in this sample may be carry-over from other donors' samples.

A few counts support this clonotype. The chain recombines TRBV11-3 with TRBJ2-3; no firm D call. V shed 4 bases and J shed 2 bases, with 10 bases lying between them. The germline V gene encodes CDR1 SGHNT and CDR2 YENEEA. The CDR3 has 14 amino acids. CDR3 sequence: CASSSSRATDTQYF. The CDR3 DNA follows: TGTGCCAGCAGCTCCAGTAGGGCCACAGATACGCAGTATTTT.

This clonotype was seen many times. V is TRBV6-4 and J is TRBJ1-5; tentative D call: TRBD1 (6 bases). CDR1 and CDR2 (germline): MRHNA, SNTAGT. The CDR3 runs 13 residues. The germline V and J ends were trimmed by 7 bases and 8 bases, with 15 bases remaining between them. In nucleotides, the CDR3 is TGTGCCAGCACGACAGGCCCGTCTGAGCCCCAGCATTTT. This encodes CASTTGPSEPQHF.

The chain recombines TRBV7-3 with TRBJ1-1; D is unresolved. CDR1 is SGHTA, CDR2 FQGTGA, per germline. The CDR3 is 12 amino acids. With 3 bases removed from V and 6 bases from J, the gap between germline ends came to 8 bases. CDR3 sequence: CASSFPGSEAFF. Written as DNA, the CDR3 is TGTGCCAGCAGCTTCCCGGGCTCTGAAGCTTTCTTT.

The chain couples TRBV3-1 to TRBJ2-2; the match to TRBD1 covers 9 bases. The CDR3 length is 14 residues. The germline V gene has CDR1 LGHDT and CDR2 YNNKEL (reference sequence). The trim removed 5 bases at V and 7 bases at J, leaving 5 bases unmatched. The CDR3 coding sequence is TGTGCCAGCAGCAACAGGGGGCCGGGCGGGGAGCTGTTTTTT. Encoded protein: CASSNRGPGGELFF.

V usage is TRBV6-5 and J usage is TRBJ1-1; 8 nucleotides match TRBD1. After removal of 0 bases from V and 0 bases from J, the junction contained 12 bases not matched to a gene. The germline V gene has CDR1 MNHEY and CDR2 SVGAGI. The CDR3 sequence is 19 residues long. CDR3 amino acids: CASSYSWVPGGTMNTEAFF. CDR3 coding DNA: TGTGCCAGCAGTTACTCATGGGTACCAGGGGGCACGATGAACACTGAAGCTTTCTTT.

There are a few counts of this clonotype. The V call is TRBV7-8, the J call TRBJ1-1; possibly TRBD1 for D (6 bases). Germline V lookup: CDR1 SGHVS, CDR2 FQNEAQ. Trimming shortened V by 5 bases and J by 4 bases, and 14 bases separated the two germline ends. The CDR3 length is 14 residues. CDR3 region: CASSRDVGGTEAFF. CDR3 nucleotide sequence: TGTGCCAGCAGCCGAGACGTAGGGGGCACTGAAGCTTTCTTT. The full variable domain, rest sourced from reference TRBV7-8 and TRBJ1-1, is GAGVSQSPRYKVAKRGQDVALRCDPISGHVSLFWYQQALGQGPEFLTYFQNEAQLDKSGLPSDRFFAERPEGSVSTLKIQRTQQEDSAVYLCASSRDVGGTEAFFGQGTRLTVV.

There are many counts of this clonotype. This sequence joins TRBV6-6 and TRBJ2-3; TRBD2 matches at 16 bases. The CDR3 loop spans 16 amino acids. Trimming at V came to 8 bases and at J to 8 bases, leaving 10 bases not matched to a gene. Germline V lookup: CDR1 MNHNY, CDR2 SVGAGI (reference sequence). CDR3 protein: CASQGLAGGPEGTQYF. The CDR3 bases are TGTGCCAGCCAGGGACTAGCGGGGGGGCCAGAAGGTACGCAGTATTTT.

This clonotype has only a few counts. V usage is TRBV12-3 or TRBV12-4 and J usage is TRBJ1-2; 8 nucleotides line up with TRBD1. V dropped 5 bases and J dropped 4; count of bases not matched to a gene: 6. The CDR3 totals 14 residues. The CDR3 sequence: CASSGRQGSYGYTF. The CDR3 bases are TGTGCCAGCAGTGGACGACAGGGGAGCTATGGCTACACCTTC.

This clonotype was counted a few times. J is TRBJ2-5 and V is TRBV11-2, with 10 positions matching TRBD2. CDR1 SGHAT and CDR2 FQNNGV come from the germline V gene. The CDR3 covers 19 residues. J lost 1 base, V lost 5 bases, and 16 bases had no gene match. The CDR3 is CASSPWGPSGGAIQETQYF. The CDR3 coding sequence is TGTGCCAGCAGCCCCTGGGGCCCCAGCGGGGGGGCAATCCAAGAGACCCAGTACTTC.